The source of this T cell receptor beta chain is a study of vaccination effects on CD4 cells after COVID-19. Using immunoSEQ multiplex PCR, the repertoire was profiled, and TCRdb retains in-frame clones only, with some absent. The sample yields some 31,000 clones, roughly 72% seen once. Regarding this clone: Its antigen is unknown.

Points from the study as a whole: Convalescent patients were few in the study, and early post-infection timepoints were absent. Among infection- and vaccine-induced clones, marked clonal contraction occurred late after vaccination.

ViraFEST assay sequencing came after antigen-specific CD4+ T cells were expanded with viral peptide pools. With 10 days of culture completed, CD4+ T cells were isolated. Each vaccine recipient was nucleocapsid antibody negative and had no prior SARS-CoV-2 infection. The sequencing used CD4+ T cells from PBMCs cultured with HCoV-OC43 spike peptides, collected before COVID-19 vaccination. Subset here: HCoV-OC43 spike overlapping peptide pool stimulation. The origin of this receptor is a human donor who received a COVID-19 vaccine.

The CDR3 DNA follows: TGTGCCAGTAGTATAGGGGACGGGAGCTACAATGAGCAGTTCTTC. Encoded protein: CASSIGDGSYNEQFF. This chain connects TRBV19 to TRBJ2-1, with D perhaps matching TRBD2 (6 bases). Germline V CDR1 and CDR2: LNHDA, SQIVND (reference sequence). V was shortened by 1 base and J by 3 bases, with 10 bases between the two germline ends. The CDR3 has 15 amino acids. Full variable domain (missing parts from reference TRBV19 and TRBJ2-1): DGGITQSPKYLFRKEGQNVTLSCEQNLNHDAMYWYRQDPGQGLRLIYYSQIVNDFQKGDIAEGYSVSREKKESFPLTVTSAQKNPTAFYLCASSIGDGSYNEQFFGPGTRLTVL.